This T cell receptor (beta chain) was sequenced in a study of T cells in Graves' hyperthyroidism and ophthalmopathy. As for the study in general: Any treatment followed the collection of peripheral blood at initial diagnosis. Study-level results: Ophthalmopathy, which appeared later, was predicted by the model a median 6.5 months before onset. Clonotypes that were expanded in thyroid above 0.001 mostly appeared in blood too.

This clonotype was found many times. The antigen remains unidentified. Researchers took RNA transcripts and amplified the TCR beta CDR3 regions from them. Researchers ran a first-round RT-PCR on the TCR CDR3 using the HTBI primer set. MiXCR, applied by TCRdb to the multiplex PCR reads, yields one record per CDR3 protein. The sample has approximately 410,000 distinct CDR3 sequences, approximately 15% seen once; the top ten hold roughly 13%. Trimming took 2 bases from V and 4 from J, leaving 14 bases between them. CDR1 is SEHNR and CDR2 is FQNEAQ in the germline V gene (reference sequence). This CDR3 spans 16 amino acids.

V gene TRBV7-9 combines with J gene TRBJ1-4; a possible D gene is TRBD1 (5 bases). This receptor was obtained from a man aged 18-30 years with Graves' ophthalmopathy. The sequencing sample was made of blood. The CDR3, as DNA: TGTGCCAGCAGCTTACCGTTCGTTGGGGGTAATGAAAAACTGTTTTTT. It specifies CASSLPFVGGNEKLFF. The complete variable domain, with remaining parts taken from reference TRBV7-9 and TRBJ1-4, reads DTGVSQNPRHKITKRGQNVTFRCDPISEHNRLYWYRQTLGQGPEFLTYFQNEAQLEKSRLLSDRFSAERPKGSFSTLEIQRTEQGDSAMYLCASSLPFVGGNEKLFFGSGTQLSVL.